This T cell receptor (beta chain) was identified during a study of human T cells and chemical hapten exposure. Study-wide background: Patients received weekly diphenylcyclopropenone doses to the scalp throughout the approximately 24-week study.

This clonotype was seen at least ten times. The antigen remains unidentified. General study results and limits: Because all patients had alopecia, their immune responses might differ from healthy ones.

TCRdb reprocessed the RACE reads via MiXCR and lists one record per CDR3 protein. This repertoire shows roughly 120,000 distinct CDR3 sequences, roughly a tenth found once; its top ten account for approximately 3%. Time point described: patch test 2, 6 weeks after DPC sensitization. Treatment specified: therapeutic diphenylcyclopropenone sensitization with weekly scalp DPC. Each patch test followed a blood draw. The CDR3 extends over 16 amino acids. Germline CDR1 KGHDR, CDR2 SFDVKD. V trimming: 2 bases; J trimming: 5 bases; junction bases outside the gene matches: 7. The sample consisted of whole blood, taken in connection with sensitization to the hapten diphenylcyclopropenone (DPC). V and J are TRBV24-1 and TRBJ2-1; the match to TRBD1 covers 8 bases. The TCR sequence derives from a middle-aged woman with alopecia areata. Some clones in this sample may be carry-over from other donors' samples. The CDR3 nucleotides are TGTGCCACCAGTGATTCGATTAGGACAGGGAACAATGAGCAGTTCTTC. It yields the protein CATSDSIRTGNNEQFF.